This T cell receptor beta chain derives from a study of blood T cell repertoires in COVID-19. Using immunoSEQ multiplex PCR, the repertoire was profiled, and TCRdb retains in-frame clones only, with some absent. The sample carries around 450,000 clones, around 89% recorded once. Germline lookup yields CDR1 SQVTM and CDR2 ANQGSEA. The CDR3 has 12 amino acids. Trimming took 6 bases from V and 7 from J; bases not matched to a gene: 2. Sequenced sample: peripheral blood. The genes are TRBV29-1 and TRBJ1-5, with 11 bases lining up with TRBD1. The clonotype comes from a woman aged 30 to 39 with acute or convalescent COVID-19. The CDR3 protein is CSVGTGGQPQHF. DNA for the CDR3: TGCAGCGTCGGGACAGGGGGACAGCCCCAGCATTTT.